These 10 T cell receptor beta chains were all obtained from the same sample, sequenced in a study of blood T cell repertoires in COVID-19. Produced via immunoSEQ multiplex PCR; TCRdb's table is partial and in-frame only. The repertoire includes some 210,000 clones, more than 75% of them detected once, and 10% to 15% sits in the top ten. The material sequenced was peripheral blood. All receptors derive from a woman aged 40 to 55 with acute or convalescent COVID-19.

The genes are TRBV29-1 and TRBJ2-5; 10 nucleotides agree with TRBD2. With 5 bases clipped from V and 4 bases from J, the junction kept 1 base outside the gene matches. The CDR3 covers 12 residues. Germline CDR1 is SQVTM and CDR2 is ANQGSEA. CDR3 residues: CSVKREGETQYF. Written as DNA, the CDR3 is TGCAGCGTTAAGCGGGAGGGAGAGACCCAGTACTTC.

V is TRBV10-3 and J is TRBJ2-7, with a possible D match to TRBD1 (6 bases). Deletions cut 4 bases from V and 5 bases from J, with 21 bases between. Germline lookup yields CDR1 ENHRY and CDR2 SYGVKD. The CDR3 is 16 amino acids. Written as DNA, the CDR3 is TGTGCCATCAGTGGACGGCCCCCGGGAAGGGGGAACGAGCAGTACTTC. Translation: CAISGRPPGRGNEQYF.

V usage is TRBV7-3 and J usage is TRBJ2-3, with D possibly TRBD2 on 6 matching bases. The CDR3 has 17 residues. Germline assignment: CDR1 SGHTA and CDR2 FQGTGA. Between the trimmed V and J ends, which lost 2 bases and 5 bases, there was a span of 20 bases. CDR3 DNA: TGTGCCAGCAGCTTATTACCGCGGGACCTTGGAATAGATACGCAGTATTTT. Its protein product is CASSLLPRDLGIDTQYF.

The rearrangement links TRBV21-1 to TRBJ2-1; the table gives TRBD2 as D, unverified against the DNA. TRBV21-1 is termed a pseudogene. The CDR3 is 17 residues long. The CDR3 region has the DNA TGTGCCAGCAGCTCCCCCGAGGGACTAGCGGGAGTCCATGAGCAGTTCTTC. This translates into CASSSPEGLAGVHEQFF.

The V call is TRBV29-1, the J call TRBJ1-5, with D maybe TRBD1 (6 bases). From germline, CDR1 is SQVTM and CDR2 ANQGSEA. There are 15 residues in the CDR3. V lost 4 bases, J lost 0 bases, and 13 bases lay in between. The DNA of the CDR3 is TGCAGCGTTGGGTTGGCAGGGGATAGCAATCAGCCCCAGCATTTT. Its translation is CSVGLAGDSNQPQHF.

The rearrangement links TRBV4-1 to TRBJ1-2; 10 bases map to TRBD1. CDR1 and CDR2 (germline): MGHRA, YSYEKL. The CDR3 loop spans 15 amino acids. After removal of 7 bases from V and 4 bases from J, the junction contained 9 bases not matched to a gene. CDR3 sequence (DNA): TGCGCCAGCAAGCTCCGGGACAGGGGAGGCTATGGCTACACCTTC. Translation gives CASKLRDRGGYGYTF.

This chain uses TRBV3-1 (or the pseudogene TRBV3-2) with TRBJ2-2; possible D gene TRBD2, 6 bases. Germline values: CDR1 LGHDT, CDR2 YNNKEL (reference sequence). The CDR3 has 14 residues. V shed 2 bases and J shed 7 bases, with 11 bases lying between them. The CDR3 protein is CASSQLGEVGELFF. CDR3 DNA: TGTGCCAGCAGCCAATTGGGGGAGGTCGGGGAGCTGTTTTTT.

The rearrangement links TRBV10-3 to TRBJ2-7; tentative D call: TRBD1 (6 bases). Per germline, CDR1 ENHRY and CDR2 SYGVKD. Trimming removed 2 bases from V and 9 bases from J, with 14 bases in between. The CDR3 spans 13 residues. The chain's CDR3 is CAISETGTTGQYF. CDR3 in DNA: TGTGCCATCAGTGAGACCGGGACAACCGGGCAGTACTTC.

The CDR3 region has the DNA TGTGCCAGCAGCGTGACTAGCGGGAGCCCCACAGATACGCAGTATTTT. Its translation is CASSVTSGSPTDTQYF. The rearrangement links TRBV6-2 or TRBV6-3 to TRBJ2-3; 12 bases fit TRBD2. The V and J ends lost 6 bases and 2 bases, in that order; junction bases with no gene match: 6. The germline V gene has CDR1 MNHEY and CDR2 SVGEGT. The CDR3 contains 16 residues.

The V and J genes are TRBV27 and TRBJ2-7; perhaps TRBD1 as D (5 bases). Germline CDR1 reads MNHEY; CDR2 reads SMNVEV (reference sequence). With 0 bases removed from V and 4 bases from J, the gap between germline ends came to 13 bases. The CDR3 extends over 15 amino acids. The DNA for the CDR3 is TGTGCCAGCAGTTTATCTTGGCAGGGCAAATACGAGCAGTACTTC. This codes for CASSLSWQGKYEQYF.